The rows below give T cell receptor beta chains drawn from one sample of a study of blood T cell repertoires in COVID-19. TCRdb's copy holds only in-frame clones and misses some; the assay was immunoSEQ multiplex PCR. The table lists about 140,000 clones, 65% to 90% of them singletons. Material: peripheral blood. The receptors here all came from a human donor in a cohort sampled during active COVID-19. CDR3s include the opening cysteine and the closing phenylalanine or tryptophan. A D gene is named only where the DNA matches it firmly. Clone size is shown for a subset of rows, as once, few, many or a class of expanded clone.

>-|-|TRBJ1-4|14|TRBV7-9
CASSLIQTGEKLFF
TGTGCCAGCAGCTTAATTCAGACGGGGGAAAAACTGTTTTTT
>-|-|TRBJ2-7|13|TRBV5-5
CASGVGLSYEQYF
TGTGCCAGCGGCGTGGGGCTTTCCTACGAGCAGTACTTC
>-|TRBD1|TRBJ2-5|15|TRBV5-1
CASRRAGTAEETQYF
TGCGCCAGCAGGCGCGCCGGGACAGCGGAAGAGACCCAGTACTTC
>-|-|TRBJ1-6|15|TRBV18
CASSPQDGGPSPLHF
TGTGCCAGCTCACCACAGGACGGGGGGCCTTCACCCCTCCACTTT
>-|-|TRBJ2-7|17|TRBV7-2
CASSFALARRASYEQYF
TGTGCCAGCAGCTTTGCTTTGGCTAGACGAGCTTCCTACGAGCAGTACTTC
>once|-|TRBJ2-2|14|TRBV18
CASSEEYSTGELFF
TGTGCCAGCTCTGAAGAATACTCCACCGGGGAGCTGTTTTTT
>few|-|TRBJ1-3|13|TRBV12-3/TRBV12-4
CASRGTRGNTIYF
TGTGCCAGCAGAGGAACTCGGGGTAACACCATATATTTT
>-|-|TRBJ2-7|16|TRBV3-1/TRBV3-2
CASSQGGGERFREQYF
TGTGCCAGCAGCCAAGGCGGCGGGGAGAGGTTCCGCGAGCAGTACTTC
>-|-|TRBJ2-7|12|TRBV12-3/TRBV12-4
CASRADTYEQYF
TGTGCCAGCAGGGCGGACACCTACGAGCAGTACTTC
>-|-|TRBJ2-1|12|TRBV5-1
CASSRTLDEQFF
TGCGCCAGCAGCCGGACTCTCGATGAGCAGTTCTTC
>-|-|TRBJ1-2|16|TRBV2
CASSANVGQANYGYTF
TGTGCCAGCAGTGCAAACGTTGGGCAAGCTAACTATGGCTACACCTTC
>once|-|TRBJ2-5|12|TRBV18
CASSPNRETQYF
TGTGCCAGCTCACCAAACAGGGAGACCCAGTACTTC
>-|TRBD2|TRBJ2-5|19|TRBV7-6
CASSPRRGSLAGGQETQYF
TGTGCCAGCAGCCCCCGACGGGGTTCACTAGCGGGAGGGCAGGAGACCCAGTACTTC
>-|-|TRBJ2-7|12|TRBV28
CASTSLGFEQYF
TGTGCCAGCACCTCCTTGGGCTTCGAGCAGTACTTC
>few|-|TRBJ1-6|13|TRBV20-1
CSASSQNNSPLHF
TGCAGTGCTAGTTCCCAGAATAATTCACCCCTCCACTTT